The 11 T cell receptor beta chains listed next were all sequenced from one sample in a study of cytomegalovirus exposure and HLA in healthy donors. It was with 60 Vbeta and 13 Jbeta primers that the PCR ran. Measured with immunoSEQ multiplex PCR; TCRdb has only the in-frame clones, and not every one. The table shows roughly 130,000 clones, with 80% occurring only once. Source material: PBMCs. The origin of the receptors is a male donor in good health and CMV-seronegative.

This sequence joins TRBV11-2 and TRBJ2-1, with 7 positions matching TRBD2. CDR1 SGHAT and CDR2 FQNNGV come from the germline V gene. The J segment lost 2 bases and the V segment lost 3 bases, leaving 1 base of the junction unmatched. CDR3 size: 14 residues. This chain's CDR3 is CASSFSGAYNEQFF. As DNA, the CDR3 is TGTGCCAGCAGCTTCAGCGGGGCCTACAATGAGCAGTTCTTC.

This clone has only a few counts. This chain uses TRBV6-1 with TRBJ1-2, with a possible D match to TRBD1 (5 bases). Germline lookup yields CDR1 MNHNS and CDR2 SASEGT. The V end lost 8 bases, the J end lost 1 base, and 17 bases lay between the germline ends. This CDR3 has 15 amino acids. The CDR3, as DNA: TGTGCCAGCCGCCCGGGAGGGGCGCATAACTATGGCTACACCTTC. This encodes CASRPGGAHNYGYTF.

This chain connects TRBV7-6 to TRBJ1-2, with 10 bases aligning to TRBD1. This CDR3 has 15 residues. Germline V gene data show CDR1 as SGHVS and CDR2 as FNYEAQ. V was pared by 3 bases and J by 1 base, with 2 bases of the junction left unmatched. This chain's CDR3 is CASSFRDRGNYGYTF. In nucleotides, the CDR3 is TGTGCCAGCAGCTTCCGGGACAGGGGTAACTATGGCTACACCTTC.

This clone has a handful of counts. This chain links TRBV5-1 with TRBJ2-7; possibly TRBD1 for D (6 bases). V gave up 4 bases and J gave up 0 bases, with 17 bases separating them. The CDR3 spans 16 residues. CDR1 is SGHRS, CDR2 YFSETQ, per germline. As DNA, the CDR3 is TGCGCCAGCAGCCCCGGGACACCCAGGAGCTCCTACGAGCAGTACTTC. Translating gives CASSPGTPRSSYEQYF. Combining the CDR3 with reference TRBV5-1 and TRBJ2-7 gives the whole variable domain KAGVTQTPRYLIKTRGQQVTLSCSPISGHRSVSWYQQTPGQGLQFLFEYFSETQRNKGNFPGRFSGRQFSNSRSEMNVSTLELGDSALYLCASSPGTPRSSYEQYFGPGTRLTVT.

The V gene is TRBV7-2, the J gene TRBJ1-6; the D gene is possibly TRBD1 (6 bases). V shed 4 bases and J shed 5 bases, with 12 bases lying between them. CDR1 is SGHTA, CDR2 FQGNSA, per germline. The CDR3 loop spans 15 amino acids. CDR3 bases: TGTGCCAGCAGCTGGGCGCCAGGGGATAATTCACCCCTCCACTTT. Its protein product is CASSWAPGDNSPLHF.

The chain uses TRBV28 and TRBJ2-5; D ambiguous. This CDR3 is built from 14 residues. V shed 4 bases and J shed 4 bases, with 13 bases lying between them. Germline CDR1 MDHEN, CDR2 SYDVKM. The CDR3 region is CASSSRLGRETQYF. As DNA, the CDR3 is TGTGCCAGCAGTTCCCGATTGGGCAGAGAGACCCAGTACTTC.

Only one count was recorded for this clone. The J gene is TRBJ2-3, the V gene TRBV7-9, with TRBD2 matching 11 bases. The CDR3 sequence is 14 residues long. The J segment lost 4 bases and the V segment lost 7 bases, leaving 4 bases of the junction unmatched. The V gene's germline CDR1 is SEHNR and CDR2 FQNEAQ (reference sequence). CDR3 sequence: CASTSTSGADTQYF. Written as DNA, the CDR3 is TGTGCCAGCACCTCGACTAGCGGGGCAGATACGCAGTATTTT.

Remarks on this clone: Germline is not matched at one junction end, which may reflect a read error. The chain employs TRBV7-9 and TRBJ1-3, with D perhaps matching TRBD1 (6 bases). This CDR3 is built from 15 residues. Germline assignment: CDR1 SEHNR and CDR2 FQNEAQ (reference sequence). This CDR3 reads CSSSSLWGHGNTIYF. CDR3 DNA sequence: TGTTCCAGCAGCTCCCTGTGGGGGCACGGAAACACCATATATTTT. The full variable domain, completed using reference TRBV7-9 and TRBJ1-3, is DTGVSQNPRHKITKRGQNVTFRCDPISEHNRLYWYRQTLGQGPEFLTYFQNEAQLEKSRLLSDRFSAERPKGSFSTLEIQRTEQGDSAMYLCSSSSLWGHGNTIYFGEGSWLTVV.

The genes are TRBV7-2 and TRBJ1-2; unclear D gene. This CDR3 comprises 14 residues. V lost 6 bases to trimming and J lost 4 bases, with 15 bases between them. Germline CDR1 SGHTA, CDR2 FQGNSA. The CDR3 nucleotides read TGTGCCAGCAGTCCCGTTGGAGCCAGCTATGGCTACACCTTC. Translation: CASSPVGASYGYTF.

The chain uses TRBV27 and TRBJ1-6; D gene unclear. CDR1 MNHEY and CDR2 SMNVEV come from the germline V gene (reference sequence). The CDR3 has 13 residues. Trimming removed 3 bases from V and 6 bases from J, with 6 bases in between. The CDR3 is CASSFISNSPLHF. The DNA of the CDR3 is TGTGCCAGCAGTTTCATTAGTAATTCACCCCTCCACTTT.

This rearrangement joins TRBV6-1 to TRBJ2-5, with D possibly being TRBD1 (6 bases). Deletions cut 4 bases from V and 1 base from J, with 7 bases between. Looked up from germline, CDR1 is MNHNS and CDR2 is SASEGT. The CDR3 runs to 13 residues. CDR3 nucleotide sequence: TGTGCCAGCAGTGTCAGGGGCCAAGAGACCCAGTACTTC. Its translation is CASSVRGQETQYF.